Here is one T cell receptor beta chain with its context. Antigen unknown. Produced via immunoSEQ multiplex PCR; TCRdb's table is partial and in-frame only. The sample includes more than 95,000 clones, about nine tenths of them seen just once. The data are from a study of T cell responses to AZD1222 COVID-19 vaccine. Study-level findings and limits: Donor demographics were predominantly white British with a female majority; clonal diversity may be underestimated. Variant regions that are unmutated are reportedly the target of nearly half of spike-specific TCRs. Along spike, vaccine-associated CD4 TCRs were found throughout, with dominance at 160-218 and 743-854. The repertoires were collected only after the peak T cell response.

The length of the CDR3 is 16 residues. V was clipped by 4 bases and J by 2 bases, with 18 bases between them. Germline loops: CDR1 SGHRS, CDR2 YFSETQ. The receptor was derived from an adult in good health. J is TRBJ2-5 and V is TRBV5-1; no firm D call. The sample was peripheral blood, taken on day 0 of AZD1222 vaccination. CDR3 loop: CASSARPTVGQETQYF. CDR3 bases: TGCGCCAGCAGCGCCAGACCTACCGTGGGACAAGAGACCCAGTACTTC.